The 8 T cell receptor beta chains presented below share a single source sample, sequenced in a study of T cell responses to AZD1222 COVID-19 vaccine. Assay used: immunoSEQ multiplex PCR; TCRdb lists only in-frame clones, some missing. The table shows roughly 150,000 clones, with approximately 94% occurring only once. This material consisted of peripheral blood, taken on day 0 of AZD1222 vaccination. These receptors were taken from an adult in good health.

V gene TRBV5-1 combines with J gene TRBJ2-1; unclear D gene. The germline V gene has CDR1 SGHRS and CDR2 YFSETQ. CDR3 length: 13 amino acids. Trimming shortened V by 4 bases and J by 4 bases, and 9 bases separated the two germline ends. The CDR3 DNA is TGCGCCAGCAGCCCCCCCGGGTACAATGAGCAGTTCTTC. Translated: CASSPPGYNEQFF.

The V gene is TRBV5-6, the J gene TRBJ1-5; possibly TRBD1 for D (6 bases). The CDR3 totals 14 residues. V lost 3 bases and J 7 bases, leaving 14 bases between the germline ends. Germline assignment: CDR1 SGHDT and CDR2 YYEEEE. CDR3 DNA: TGTGCCAGCAGCTCGACACGGGGGCGACAGCCCCAGCATTTT. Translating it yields CASSSTRGRQPQHF.

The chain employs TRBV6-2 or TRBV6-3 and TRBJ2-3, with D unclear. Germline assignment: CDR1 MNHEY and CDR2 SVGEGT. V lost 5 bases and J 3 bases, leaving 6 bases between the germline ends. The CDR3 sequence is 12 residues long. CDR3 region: CASSPSTDTQYF. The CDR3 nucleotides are TGTGCCAGCAGTCCCTCTACAGATACGCAGTATTTT.

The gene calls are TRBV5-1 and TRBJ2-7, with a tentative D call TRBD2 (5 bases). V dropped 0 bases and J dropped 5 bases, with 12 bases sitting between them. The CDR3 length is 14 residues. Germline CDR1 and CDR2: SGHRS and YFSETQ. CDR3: CASSLVPGMDEQYF. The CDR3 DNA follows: TGCGCCAGCAGCTTGGTACCGGGGATGGACGAGCAGTACTTC. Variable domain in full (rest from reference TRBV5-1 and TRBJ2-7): KAGVTQTPRYLIKTRGQQVTLSCSPISGHRSVSWYQQTPGQGLQFLFEYFSETQRNKGNFPGRFSGRQFSNSRSEMNVSTLELGDSALYLCASSLVPGMDEQYFGPGTRLTVT.

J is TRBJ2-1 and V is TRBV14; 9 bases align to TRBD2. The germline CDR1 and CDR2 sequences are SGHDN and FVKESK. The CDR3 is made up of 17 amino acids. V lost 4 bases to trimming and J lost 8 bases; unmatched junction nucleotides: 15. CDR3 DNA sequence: TGTGCCAGCAGCCTCCTGAGGCGGGGGGGGCCTTTTGATGAGCAGTTCTTC. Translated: CASSLLRRGGPFDEQFF. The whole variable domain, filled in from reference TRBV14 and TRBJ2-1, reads EAGVTQFPSHSVIEKGQTVTLRCDPISGHDNLYWYRRVMGKEIKFLLHFVKESKQDESGMPNNRFLAERTGGTYSTLKVQPAELEDSGVYFCASSLLRRGGPFDEQFFGPGTRLTVL.

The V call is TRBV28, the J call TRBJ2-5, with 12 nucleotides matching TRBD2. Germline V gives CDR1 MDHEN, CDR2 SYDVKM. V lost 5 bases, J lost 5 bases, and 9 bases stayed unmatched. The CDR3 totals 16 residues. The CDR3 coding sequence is TGTGCCAGCAGTCCCGGATTGACTAGCGGGGGTGAGACCCAGTACTTC. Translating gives CASSPGLTSGGETQYF.

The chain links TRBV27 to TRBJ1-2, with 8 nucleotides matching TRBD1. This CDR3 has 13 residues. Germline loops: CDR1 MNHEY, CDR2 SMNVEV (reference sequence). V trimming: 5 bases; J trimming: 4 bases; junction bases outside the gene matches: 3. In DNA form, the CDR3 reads TGTGCCAGCAGTCTACAGGGGGTCTATGGCTACACCTTC. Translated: CASSLQGVYGYTF.

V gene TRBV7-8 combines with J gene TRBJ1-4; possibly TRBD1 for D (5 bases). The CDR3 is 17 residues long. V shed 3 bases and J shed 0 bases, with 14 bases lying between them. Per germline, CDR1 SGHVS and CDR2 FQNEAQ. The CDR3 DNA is TGTGCCAGCAGCTTGAGTCCAGGGCGGACAACTAATGAAAAACTGTTTTTT. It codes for CASSLSPGRTTNEKLFF.